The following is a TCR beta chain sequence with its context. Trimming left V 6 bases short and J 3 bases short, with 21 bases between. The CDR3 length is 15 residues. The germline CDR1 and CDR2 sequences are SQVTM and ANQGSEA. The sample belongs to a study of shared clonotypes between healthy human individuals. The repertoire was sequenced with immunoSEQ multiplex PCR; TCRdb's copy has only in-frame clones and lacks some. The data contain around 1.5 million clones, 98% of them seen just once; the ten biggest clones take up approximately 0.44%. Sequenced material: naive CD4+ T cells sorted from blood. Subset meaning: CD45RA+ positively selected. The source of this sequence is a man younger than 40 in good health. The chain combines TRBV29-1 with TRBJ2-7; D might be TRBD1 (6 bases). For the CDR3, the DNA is TGCAGCGTAGCACAGGGAGCAGATCAAAGCTACGAGCAGTACTTC. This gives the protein CSVAQGADQSYEQYF.